This T cell receptor beta chain was sequenced during a study of blood T cell repertoires in COVID-19. For the study at large: Sites in the United States, Italy and Spain provided acute and convalescent COVID-19 samples. The analysed material was cDNA or gDNA that came from T cells, B-cell-depleted T cells, or PBMCs.

Under the authors' procedure: The assay estimated nucleated cells by amplifying reference gene primers. Profiled with immunoSEQ multiplex PCR; TCRdb holds only in-frame clones, not every one. Clone size and V and J calls were adopted from that table, with D and trimming inferred from the DNA. The sample yields 200,000 to 300,000 clones, around 86% seen once. This clone was seen once. Seattle cases were enrolled at active infection and followed longitudinally. The clonotype was recovered from a woman aged 55 to 70 with COVID-19, enrolled during active disease. Sequencing was performed on peripheral blood.

The CDR3 here is CASHNPGQGFVGYTF. The CDR3 DNA is TGCGCCAGTCATAATCCGGGACAGGGGTTCGTTGGCTACACCTTC. The chain links TRBV5-1 to TRBJ1-2; TRBD1 agrees at 10 bases. CDR1 is SGHRS, CDR2 YFSETQ, per germline. The V segment lost 8 bases and the J segment 7 bases; nucleotides outside the gene matches: 14. CDR3 size: 15 residues. Filled out from reference TRBV5-1 and TRBJ1-2, the complete variable domain reads KAGVTQTPRYLIKTRGQQVTLSCSPISGHRSVSWYQQTPGQGLQFLFEYFSETQRNKGNFPGRFSGRQFSNSRSEMNVSTLELGDSALYLCASHNPGQGFVGYTFGSGTRLTVV.